Detailed here is one T cell receptor beta chain. Which antigen it targets is not known. A clone one base away is much larger, so this may be a read error. This record comes from a study of CD8+CD57+ T cells in acquired aplastic anemia (dated by TCRdb to between 2018 and 2020). Regarding the research as a whole: On average, sorted CD4+ and CD8+ cells yielded about 3 ug of extracted DNA, with a range of about 0.17 to 27.4 ug. CD8+CD57+ expansion was defined as a frequency above the mean frequency observed in healthy subjects. What the research found in general, with its limitations: CD8+ Simpson's diversity did not differ significantly between patients and healthy controls (P=0.060). Roughly 29 CD8+ CDR3 sequences were found to be shared between patients and controls, but these sequences appeared to be highly expressed in patients and within the immunodominant clones of the patients.

Patients chosen for sequencing had shown expansion of CD8+CD57+ cells by flow cytometry. Every patient had severe acquired aplastic anemia, diagnosed using the International Study of Aplastic Anemia and Agranulocytosis and Camitta criteria. Patients had received no therapy at the time of blood sampling. In the study, sorted CD4+ and CD8+ blood T cells from patients with severe aplastic anemia and from healthy subjects underwent deep sequencing of TCR repertoires. Patients were enrolled under clinicaltrials.gov protocols 00001620, 01623167, 00001397, 00071045, 00081523 and 00961064 in the USA. Ficoll-Paque density gradient centrifugation was used to isolate peripheral blood mononuclear cells. Before DNA extraction, CD4+ and CD8+ T cells were sorted with FACS or magnetic beads. The cysteine opens and the phenylalanine closes a CDR3 of 16 amino acids. Just CDR3 DNA is preserved here, 48 bases in frame from base 1. Sequences MNHEY (CDR1) and SVGAGI (CDR2) are obtained from the germline V gene.

Genomic DNA served as template for TCR beta VDJ combination and CDR3 sequence profiling. An Illumina HiSeq 2000 was the platform used for TCR repertoire sequencing. Per the original workflow: Repertoire assessment relied on Simpson's diversity index, CDR3 size and DJ length profiles, and TRBV/TRBJ rearrangement plots. The immunodominant clone was defined as the most abundant DNA sequence in deep sequencing data. CDR3 amino acid sequences were checked for sharing across subjects and were also compared against the VDJdb database and published repertoires. In-frame beta chains were kept once TCRdb had trimmed the public reads at Q25 with fastp and called clones with MiXCR. Entries that share a CDR3 protein sequence are merged under the most common genes and DNA. It is TCRdb's table, rather than the study itself, that gives the V and J calls and clone size. This sample gives around 200,000 distinct CDR3 sequences in total; 50% to 65% of them show up just once. Approximately 46% of the sample goes to the ten largest clones.

Rearrangement joined TRBV6-5 to TRBJ1-1; TRBD1 agrees with 10 junctional bases. The sequencing sample was made of sorted CD4+, CD8+, or CD8+CD57+ T cells (not recorded which) from PBMCs. The clonotype comes from a human donor with aplastic anemia. The CDR3 reads CDSSYYVTGGTTEAFF. The DNA sequence is given as TGTGACAGCAGTTACTACGTGACAGGGGGCACCACTGAAGCTTTCTTT.